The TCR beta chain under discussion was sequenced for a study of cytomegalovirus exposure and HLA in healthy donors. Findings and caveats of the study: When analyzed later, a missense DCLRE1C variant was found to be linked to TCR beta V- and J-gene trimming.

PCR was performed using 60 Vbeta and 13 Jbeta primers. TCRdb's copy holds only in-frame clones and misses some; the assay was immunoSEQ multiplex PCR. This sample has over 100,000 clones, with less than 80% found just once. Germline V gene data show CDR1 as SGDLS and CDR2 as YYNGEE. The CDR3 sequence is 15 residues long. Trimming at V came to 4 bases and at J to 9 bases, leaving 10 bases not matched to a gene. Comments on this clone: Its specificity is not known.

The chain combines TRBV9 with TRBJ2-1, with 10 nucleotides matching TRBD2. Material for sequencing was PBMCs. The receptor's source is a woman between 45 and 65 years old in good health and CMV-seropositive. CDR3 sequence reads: CASSPWTSGAGEQFF. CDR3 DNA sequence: TGTGCCAGCAGCCCCTGGACTAGCGGAGCGGGTGAGCAGTTCTTC. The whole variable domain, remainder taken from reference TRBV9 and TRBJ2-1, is DSGVTQTPKHLITATGQRVTLRCSPRSGDLSVYWYQQSLDQGLQFLIQYYNGEERAKGNILERFSAQQFPDLHSELNLSSLELGDSALYFCASSPWTSGAGEQFFGPGTRLTVL.